This entry lists 13 T cell receptor beta chains sequenced from one sample in a study of low-dose radiotherapy and immunotherapy resistance in tumors (dated by TCRdb to about 2022). This sample's time point label indicates: after trial treatment. The sample's treatment or condition, from its label and the paper: LDRT plus nivolumab, ipilimumab, low-dose cyclophosphamide and aspirin (RACIN trial). Sequencing relied on an Illumina HiSeq 2500. First-strand cDNA was synthesized with Superscript III and a set of TRAV- and TRBV-specific primers, covering both TCRalpha and TCRbeta chains. A roughly 19-cycle PCR with Phusion amplified the TCRs, pairing a constant-region primer with the adapter that was attached to the V primers. Using fastp at Q25 and MiXCR, TCRdb reprocessed the public reads and kept productive beta chains. Every distinct CDR3 protein forms one entry, paired with its most common genes and DNA. The sample records some 100,000 distinct CDR3 sequences, 20% to 25% of which are singletons. Around 13% of the sample is taken by the ten largest.

Here the sequenced sample was PBMCs, taken after low-dose radiotherapy plus immunotherapy. The origin of the receptors is a female donor with ovarian cancer.

This clonotype was found many times. The CDR3 DNA sequence: TGCGCCAGCAGTGAGTCCGCACAATTAACCTACGAGCAGTACTTC. Protein product: CASSESAQLTYEQYF. The chain combines TRBV10-1 with TRBJ2-7; D is unclear. The CDR3 is 15 amino acids. Trimming took off 0 bases at V and 2 bases at J, with 11 bases between the two ends. CDR1 and CDR2 (germline): WNHNN, SYGVQD (reference sequence).

This clonotype was detected many times. The chain links TRBV7-2 to TRBJ2-2, with 12 positions matching TRBD2. CDR3 length: 16 residues. V lost 5 bases and J lost 6; bases outside the gene matches: 7. CDR1 SGHTA and CDR2 FQGNSA come from the germline V gene. Here the CDR3 reads CASSKRASGRAGELFF. Written as DNA, the CDR3 is TGTGCCAGCAGCAAAAGGGCTAGCGGGAGGGCCGGGGAGCTGTTTTTT.

This clonotype came up many times. The rearrangement joins TRBV6-2 or TRBV6-3 to TRBJ2-7; TRBD2 is a possible D gene (5 bases). The CDR3 totals 14 residues. Germline CDR1 MNHEY, CDR2 SVGEGT. V lost 6 bases, J lost 4 bases, and 16 bases lay in between. In DNA form, the CDR3 reads TGTGCCAGCAGCTCCGGCGGAGGCCGTTACGAGCAGTACTTC. It codes for CASSSGGGRYEQYF.

In its sample, this clonotype was seen many times. The chain recombines TRBV4-3 with TRBJ2-2; TRBD1 matches at 7 bases. This CDR3 is built from 16 residues. Looked up from germline, CDR1 is LGHNA and CDR2 is YSLEER. Trimming took 5 bases from V and 3 from J; bases not matched to a gene: 9. CDR3 nucleotides: TGCGCCAGCAGCGCATCCGGGACAGTGGACACCGGGGAGCTGTTTTTT. Amino acid sequence: CASSASGTVDTGELFF.

This clonotype showed up many times. The chain couples TRBV19 to TRBJ2-1; D unresolved. The CDR3 sequence is 13 residues long. Germline V gene sequence: CDR1 LNHDA, CDR2 SQIVND (reference sequence). V dropped 4 bases and J dropped 8 bases, with 12 bases sitting between them. The CDR3 DNA is TGTGCCAGTAGTAGAGGTATAAGTTATGAGCAGTTCTTC. Residues: CASSRGISYEQFF.

This clonotype was counted only a few times. The chain couples TRBV19 to TRBJ2-1; D not resolved. Trimming stripped 3 bases from V and 5 bases from J, with 11 bases between. The CDR3 sequence is 14 residues long. Germline lookup yields CDR1 LNHDA and CDR2 SQIVND (reference sequence). CDR3 residues: CASSIGDNNNEQFF. The CDR3 DNA sequence: TGTGCCAGTAGTATTGGCGACAACAACAATGAGCAGTTCTTC.

In its sample, this clonotype is medium-sized. The chain links TRBV28 to TRBJ2-7, with D unresolved. The CDR3 runs to 12 residues. Germline CDR1 MDHEN, CDR2 SYDVKM. Trimming cost V 8 bases and J 3 bases, with 11 bases left between them. In DNA, the CDR3 is TGTGCCAGCCGAACCGGGCACTACGAGCAGTACTTC. Encoded protein: CASRTGHYEQYF.

This clonotype was counted a few times. V and J are TRBV9 and TRBJ2-5; 9 positions match TRBD1. From germline, CDR1 is SGDLS and CDR2 YYNGEE. V gave up 4 bases and J gave up 3 bases; unmatched junction bases: 7. The CDR3 extends over 15 amino acids. CDR3 amino acids: CASSSGTGHEETQYF. The CDR3 nucleotides are TGTGCCAGCAGCTCCGGGACAGGGCATGAAGAGACCCAGTACTTC.

This clonotype was counted many times. V gene TRBV5-1 combines with J gene TRBJ2-3; D is unresolved. Between the trimmed V and J ends, which lost 0 bases and 2 bases, there was a span of 7 bases. The CDR3 runs to 14 residues. Per the germline V gene, CDR1 is SGHRS and CDR2 is YFSETQ. Here the CDR3 reads CASSLAWTTDTQYF. The CDR3 DNA sequence: TGCGCCAGCAGCTTGGCCTGGACCACAGATACGCAGTATTTT.

This clonotype was counted many times. One end of the junction is discordant with germline, which a read error may explain. CDR3 protein: CAISPTRAKDTQYF. CDR3 nucleotide sequence: TGTGCCATCAGCCCCACAAGGGCCAAGGATACGCAGTATTTT. The chain carries TRBV7-2 and TRBJ2-3; no firm D call. This CDR3 is 14 amino acids long. Germline CDR1 is SGHTA and CDR2 is FQGNSA.

This clonotype was picked up many times. This rearrangement joins TRBV6-2 or TRBV6-3 to TRBJ2-1; D may be TRBD1 or TRBD2 (5 bases each). Germline CDR1 MNHEY, CDR2 SVGEGT. Trimming stripped 5 bases from V and 3 bases from J, with 23 bases between. This CDR3 contains 18 residues. CDR3 region: CASSASAGTHGVYNEQFF. Written as DNA, the CDR3 is TGTGCCAGCAGTGCGTCCGCCGGGACCCATGGGGTCTACAATGAGCAGTTCTTC.

There are many counts of this clonotype. V usage is TRBV19 and J usage is TRBJ2-2, with D uncertain. The CDR3 spans 13 residues. Germline V gene sequence: CDR1 LNHDA, CDR2 SQIVND (reference sequence). V shed 3 bases and J shed 5 bases, with 7 bases lying between them. The CDR3 sequence is CASSMIRTGELFF. The CDR3 nucleotides are TGTGCCAGTAGTATGATTCGAACCGGGGAGCTGTTTTTT.

This clonotype has more than one count but fewer than ten. This probably arose from a read error, given a far larger clone one base away. The V call is TRBV5-5, the J call TRBJ2-1, with D unresolved. CDR1 SGHKS and CDR2 YYEKEE come from the germline V gene (reference sequence). This CDR3 is 11 amino acids long. V lost 4 bases and J lost 10, with 9 bases in between. CDR3 loop: CASSPGYEQFF. CDR3 DNA sequence: TGTGCCAGCAGCCCCGGCTACGAGCAGTTCTTC. The entire variable domain, with the rest obtained from reference TRBV5-5 and TRBJ2-1, is as follows: DAGVTQSPTHLIKTRGQQVTLRCSPISGHKSVSWYQQVLGQGPQFIFQYYEKEERGRGNFPDRFSARQFPNYSSELNVNALLLGDSALYLCASSPGYEQFFGPGTRLTVL.